This TCR beta chain originates from a study of blood T cells in healthy people across ages. General study results and limits: For the donors, CMV status was unknown and possibly confounded expanded clonotype changes.

Trimming shortened V by 7 bases and J by 2 bases, and 12 bases separated the two germline ends. The CDR3 contains 13 residues. Looked up from germline, CDR1 is SEHNR and CDR2 is FQNEAQ (reference sequence). Together with a sample-barcoded 5' primer, a J-beta primer mix was included in a second PCR lasting about 7 to 11 cycles. TCRdb re-called the 5' RACE reads with MiXCR, one entry per CDR3 protein. This table holds 800,000 or so distinct CDR3 sequences, approximately 25% found once. This clonotype was seen repeatedly, ten times or more. The antigen remains unidentified. These records were also assigned to another study, of T cells of mothers and their children. That report adds: A second PCR was performed with the M1S primer. This primer added sample barcodes and 2-4 random nucleotides.

The source material was blood. The receptor was derived from a boy aged 5-17 years in good health. This chain links TRBV7-9 with TRBJ2-7; D remains ambiguous. In DNA form, the CDR3 reads TGTGCCAGCACCCGGAACGGGCCCTACGAGCAGTACTTC. Translating it yields CASTRNGPYEQYF.